This TCR beta chain was documented in a study of blood T cell repertoires in COVID-19. On the study more broadly: Sources were T cells, B-cell-depleted T cells, or PBMCs; the material itself was cDNA or gDNA.

Clones were read by immunoSEQ multiplex PCR, and TCRdb kept only the in-frame ones, dropping some. The table includes more than 100,000 clones, 85% to 90% detected once. The germline V gene has CDR1 SGHNT and CDR2 YENEEA. The CDR3 contains 16 residues. The germline V and J ends were trimmed by 1 base and 1 base, with 10 bases remaining between them. The chain employs TRBV11-3 and TRBJ2-2; TRBD1 is a possible D gene (6 bases). Source material: peripheral blood. The receptor was isolated from a man aged 50-59 years with active COVID-19. CDR3 protein: CASSLGNRENTGELFF. CDR3 in DNA: TGTGCCAGCAGCTTAGGAAACAGGGAGAACACCGGGGAGCTGTTTTTT.